These T cell receptor beta chains were read from a single sample in a study of T cells in Graves' hyperthyroidism and ophthalmopathy. TCRdb re-called the multiplex PCR reads with MiXCR, one entry per CDR3 protein. Found here are roughly 640,000 distinct CDR3 sequences, roughly 16% of them singletons; the top ten hold roughly 3.4%. Material for sequencing was blood. The receptors come from a woman in her forties with Graves' ophthalmopathy. Both conserved end residues are part of each CDR3. The order of the fields is V gene, D gene, J gene, clone size, CDR3 DNA, CDR3 protein. D genes are given only for firm matches. Size is stated for part of the rows, as once, few or many counts, or as a class when the clone is expanded.

>TRBV11-1|-|TRBJ1-4|-
TGTGCCAGCAGCCGCCCCTTCTTTAATGAAAAACTGTTTTTT
CASSRPFFNEKLFF
>TRBV5-1|-|TRBJ1-2|-
TGCGCCAGCAGCTTGGCACGCCAGGCGGGGTATGGCTACACCTTC
CASSLARQAGYGYTF
>TRBV7-2|-|TRBJ1-2|few
TGTGCCAGCAGCACGGTTCGGACAGCCAGTGGCTACACCTTC
CASSTVRTASGYTF
>TRBV9|-|TRBJ2-7|few
TGTGCCAGCAGCCCCAGGGGGGATTCGTCCGAGCAGTACTTC
CASSPRGDSSEQYF
>TRBV7-9|TRBD2|TRBJ2-1|many
TGTGCCAGCAGCTTGGGCAGCGGGAGCGGCCATGAGCAGTTCTTC
CASSLGSGSGHEQFF
>TRBV11-2|TRBD1|TRBJ1-2|-
TGTGCCAGCAGCCATCCGGGACAGGGGGCGCGGGGGTCCTATGGCTACACCTTC
CASSHPGQGARGSYGYTF
>TRBV27|TRBD1|TRBJ2-7|-
TGTGTCAGCAGTTTTGCCGGACAGGCCCCCTACGAGCAGTACTTC
CVSSFAGQAPYEQYF
>TRBV28|-|TRBJ1-3|-
TGTGCCAGCAGTTCCCCTAATAGTATAGCCGGAAACACCATATATTTT
CASSSPNSIAGNTIYF
>TRBV6-1|TRBD2|TRBJ2-5|few
TGTGCCAGCAGTGAAGTTCCCGGGACTAGCGGAAGAGAGACCCAGTACTTC
CASSEVPGTSGRETQYF
>TRBV5-1|-|TRBJ2-5|-
TGCGCCAGCAGCTTGGGGCAGGGGACGTACCAAGAGACCCAGTACTTC
CASSLGQGTYQETQYF
>TRBV2|TRBD1|TRBJ1-1|many
TGTGCCAGCGGGACCAGGGGGCGGTTGACTGAAGCTTTCTTT
CASGTRGRLTEAFF
>TRBV28|TRBD2|TRBJ2-3|many
TGTGCCAGCAGTTTACCCACGGGAGGGCCAGATACGCAGTATTTT
CASSLPTGGPDTQYF
>TRBV6-1|TRBD1|TRBJ2-3|many
TGTGCCAGCAGTGCCTACAGGGGCGGCACAGATACGCAGTATTTT
CASSAYRGGTDTQYF
>TRBV20-1|TRBD2|TRBJ2-7|-
TGCAGTGCTAGTCCCACTAGCGGGGAGATCTACGAGCAGTACTTC
CSASPTSGEIYEQYF
>TRBV2|-|TRBJ1-1|many
TGTGCCAGCAGTGCGCCCCAGGCTCCGAACACTGAAGCTTTCTTT
CASSAPQAPNTEAFF
>TRBV30|-|TRBJ1-1|many
TGTGCCTGGGAGGGAATGAACACTGAAGCTTTCTTT
CAWEGMNTEAFF
>TRBV27|TRBD2|TRBJ2-2|-
TGTGCCAGCAGACTCGGGACTAGCGGGACCACCGGGGAGCTGTTTTTT
CASRLGTSGTTGELFF
>TRBV28|-|TRBJ2-7|many
TGTGCCAGCAGGTCTAAACCCTACGAGCAGTACTTC
CASRSKPYEQYF
>TRBV7-9|TRBD2|TRBJ2-3|few
TGTGCCAGCAGCTTTGGGCGGGGGGGAGATACGCAGTATTTT
CASSFGRGGDTQYF
>TRBV2|TRBD1|TRBJ2-7|many
TGTGCCAGCAGGGGACAGGGGTACGAGCAGTACTTC
CASRGQGYEQYF
>TRBV18|-|TRBJ1-1|many
TGTGCCAGCTCACTCACAGGGTCAGACACTGAAGCTTTCTTT
CASSLTGSDTEAFF
>TRBV6-1|TRBD1|TRBJ1-1|many
TGTGCCAGCAGGGGACAGGGGGCTACCATGAACACTGAAGCTTTCTTT
CASRGQGATMNTEAFF
>TRBV2|TRBD1|TRBJ1-5|many
TGTGCCAGCAGTGACCAGGACAGGGGTAATCAGCCCCAGCATTTT
CASSDQDRGNQPQHF
>TRBV7-9|-|TRBJ2-1|few
TGTGCCAGCAGCTTAGCTGATGAGCAGTTCTTC
CASSLADEQFF
>TRBV7-3|TRBD1|TRBJ2-2|few
TGTGCCAGCAGCTCGGGACAGGACACCGGGGAGCTGTTTTTT
CASSSGQDTGELFF
>TRBV11-1|-|TRBJ1-1|few
TGTGCCAGCAGCTTATTCGGCGCCAATCCCCTAACGGAAGCTTTCTTT
CASSLFGANPLTEAFF
>TRBV7-3|-|TRBJ2-5|many
TGTGCCAGCAGCTTCGGGGGTCCAGAGACCCAGTACTTC
CASSFGGPETQYF
>TRBV5-1|TRBD1|TRBJ2-7|many
TGCGCCAGCAGCCGGGGACAGGGCTTCTACGAGCAGTACTTC
CASSRGQGFYEQYF
>TRBV30|-|TRBJ1-4|many
TGTGCCGCCGGCGGTCAGGGGCGTGAAAAACTGTTTTTT
CAAGGQGREKLFF
>TRBV2|-|TRBJ2-1|many
TGTGCCAGCAGGGGGCGCGCGGTAAAGAATGAGCAGTTCTTC
CASRGRAVKNEQFF
>TRBV27|-|TRBJ2-1|few
TGTGCCAGCAGTTTAAATGGGTTAAGCAATGAGCAGTTCTTC
CASSLNGLSNEQFF
>TRBV11-1|-|TRBJ1-1|many
TGTGCCAGCAAATTTTCCCCGTACACTGAAGCTTTCTTT
CASKFSPYTEAFF
>TRBV6-1|-|TRBJ2-7|-
TGTGCCAGCAGTGAAAGGTCGTTCAGAACCTACGAGCAGTACTTC
CASSERSFRTYEQYF
>TRBV7-3|-|TRBJ1-4|few
TGTGCCAGCAGCTTAAACCCCAGGGGTGTCAATGAAAAACTGTTTTTT
CASSLNPRGVNEKLFF
>TRBV4-1|-|TRBJ2-3|many
TGCGCCAGCAGCCAGTATTCTCCCGGGACGTCGAGCACAGATACGCAGTATTTT
CASSQYSPGTSSTDTQYF
>TRBV4-1|-|TRBJ1-2|few
TGCGCCAGCAGCCACGCCCGCGCCAGGGGCGGCTATGGCTACACCTTC
CASSHARARGGYGYTF
>TRBV3-1|TRBD2|TRBJ2-7|-
TGTGCCAGCAGCCACAGACTAGCGGGGGACGAGCTGGAGCAGTACTTC
CASSHRLAGDELEQYF
>TRBV3-1|TRBD2|TRBJ2-7|many
TGTGCCAGCAGGAGTACCGGGACTAGCGGGAATTACGAGCAGTACTTC
CASRSTGTSGNYEQYF
>TRBV20-1|-|TRBJ2-3|few
TGCAGTGCTAGAGGCCGGACAAAGAACGGGGCAGATACGCAGTATTTT
CSARGRTKNGADTQYF
>TRBV28|-|TRBJ1-5|few
TGTGCCAGCAGAACTACCCATCAGCCCCAGCATTTT
CASRTTHQPQHF
>TRBV6-5|TRBD1|TRBJ2-7|many
TGTGCCAGCAGTTATGGACAGGGCTCCTACGAGCAGTACTTC
CASSYGQGSYEQYF
>TRBV28|TRBD1|TRBJ1-4|many
TGTGCCAGCAGTCCGCCGGGGACAGGGAAGGAAAAACTGTTTTTT
CASSPPGTGKEKLFF
>TRBV29-1|-|TRBJ2-7|few
TGCAGCGTAGTCCCCACAAGGGGAGGCTACGAGCAGTACTTC
CSVVPTRGGYEQYF
>TRBV13|TRBD2|TRBJ2-7|few
TGTGCCAGCAGCTTCTTAGCGGGAGGTACCTACGAGCAGTACTTC
CASSFLAGGTYEQYF
>TRBV6-1|-|TRBJ2-5|many
TGTGCCAGCAGTGAAAGTCAGGGGAGGGTGGAGACCCAGTACTTC
CASSESQGRVETQYF
>TRBV3-1|TRBD1|TRBJ2-5|-
TGTGCCAGCAGCCAGAGACAGGGCCAAGAGGCCCAGTACTTC
CASSQRQGQEAQYF